These 19 T cell receptor beta chains were sequenced from one sample in a study of CD8+ T cells in alopecia areata. RNA, once extracted, was reverse transcribed into cDNA for use as the sequencing template. Assay used: immunoSEQ multiplex PCR; TCRdb lists only in-frame clones, some missing. Among 150,000 to 200,000 clones listed, approximately 67% were seen once. Treatment meaning: oral pan-JAK inhibitor, 5-10 mg twice daily. Source: CD4+ T cells sorted from blood, taken around week 49, from a patient treated with tofacitinib. Receptors originate from a human donor with alopecia areata.

The chain is built from TRBV27 and TRBJ1-6, with TRBD1 as a possible D gene (5 bases). Germline assignment: CDR1 MNHEY and CDR2 SMNVEV (reference sequence). V was trimmed by 7 bases and J by 10 bases, leaving 17 bases between them. This CDR3 is built from 14 residues. This CDR3 reads CASNVGGTGSPLHF. The CDR3 DNA follows: TGTGCCAGCAATGTGGGGGGTACTGGCTCACCCCTCCACTTT.

The V call is TRBV4-3, the J call TRBJ2-5; 7 bases line up with TRBD1. Germline-derived CDR1 and CDR2 are LGHNA and YSLEER. V gave up 0 bases and J gave up 6 bases; unmatched junction bases: 4. CDR3 size: 14 residues. CDR3 nucleotide sequence: TGCGCCAGCAGCCAAGATACGGGACAGCAGACCCAGTACTTC. Its protein product is CASSQDTGQQTQYF.

The chain recombines TRBV10-3 with TRBJ2-7; D is possibly TRBD1 (6 bases). In germline, CDR1 is ENHRY, CDR2 SYGVKD. This CDR3 spans 14 amino acids. The ends were cut back, 4 bases at V and 3 bases at J, with 13 bases in the middle. This CDR3 is CAISVRQDDYEQYF. CDR3 sequence (DNA): TGTGCCATCAGTGTCCGACAGGATGACTACGAGCAGTACTTC.

This clone was seen more than once but under ten times. The rearrangement links TRBV25-1 to TRBJ2-7, with 9 bases fitting TRBD1. Germline trimming cut 6 bases from V and 6 bases from J; bases unmatched to any gene: 9. The CDR3 extends over 14 amino acids. Germline V gene lookup returns CDR1 MGHDK and CDR2 SYGVNS. The CDR3 DNA reads TGTGCCAGCAGCAGAACCGGGACAGGGAGCGAGCAGTACTTC. This encodes CASSRTGTGSEQYF.

The V and J genes are TRBV28 and TRBJ1-1; 8 bases agree with TRBD1. Trimming at V came to 4 bases and at J to 10 bases, leaving 8 bases not matched to a gene. Germline V gene data show CDR1 as MDHEN and CDR2 as SYDVKM. This CDR3 comprises 13 residues. The CDR3 here is CASSSDRGSSAFF. DNA of the CDR3: TGTGCCAGCAGTTCCGACAGGGGAAGCTCAGCTTTCTTT. Together with reference TRBV28 and TRBJ1-1, the CDR3 gives the full variable domain: DVKVTQSSRYLVKRTGEKVFLECVQDMDHENMFWYRQDPGLGLRLIYFSYDVKMKEKGDIPEGYSVSREKKERFSLILESASTNQTSMYLCASSSDRGSSAFFGQGTRLTVV.

As DNA, the CDR3 is TGTGCCAGCAGTCTCCGATCACCCACTGAAGCTTTCTTT. This translates into CASSLRSPTEAFF. V and J are TRBV6-1 and TRBJ1-1; D gene uncertain. The CDR3 has 13 amino acids. Germline CDR1 MNHNS, CDR2 SASEGT. Trimming cost V 5 bases and J 4 bases, with 11 bases left between them.

CDR3 sequence: CASSLKQGRKFF. The CDR3 region has the DNA TGTGCCAGCAGCTTGAAACAGGGGAGGAAGTTCTTC. The rearrangement uses TRBV5-6 and TRBJ2-1; D is possibly TRBD1 (7 bases). The ends were cut back, 1 base at V and 14 bases at J, with 13 bases in the middle. This CDR3 contains 12 residues. CDR1 is SGHDT, CDR2 YYEEEE, per germline. Variable domain in full (rest from reference TRBV5-6 and TRBJ2-1): DAGVTQSPTHLIKTRGQQVTLRCSPKSGHDTVSWYQQALGQGPQFIFQYYEEEERQRGNFPDRFSGHQFPNYSSELNVNALLLGDSALYLCASSLKQGRKFFGPGTRLTVL.

This chain links TRBV5-1 with TRBJ1-1; D call uncertain. This CDR3 has 14 amino acids. Germline values: CDR1 SGHRS, CDR2 YFSETQ. Trimming cost V 1 base and J 0 bases, with 7 bases left between them. CDR3 amino acids: CASSLSSVNTEAFF. CDR3 sequence (DNA): TGCGCCAGCAGCTTGTCGAGCGTGAACACTGAAGCTTTCTTT.

This clone was observed at least ten times. The chain carries TRBV7-9 and TRBJ1-2; D gene uncertain. Germline V lookup: CDR1 SEHNR, CDR2 FQNEAQ (reference sequence). Between the trimmed V and J ends, which lost 8 bases and 2 bases, there was a span of 9 bases. CDR3 length: 12 residues. CDR3 loop: CASSTENYGYTF. DNA of the CDR3: TGTGCCAGCTCGACCGAAAACTATGGCTACACCTTC.

This chain joins TRBV13 and TRBJ1-2, with TRBD1 matching 8 bases. V trimming: 5 bases; J trimming: 4 bases; junction bases outside the gene matches: 3. Germline V lookup: CDR1 PRHDT, CDR2 FYEKMQ (reference sequence). The CDR3 runs 13 residues. CDR3 in DNA: TGTGCCAGCAGCCGGGACAGGTCCTATGGCTACACCTTC. This sequence encodes CASSRDRSYGYTF.

The chain uses TRBV7-6 and TRBJ1-1, with TRBD1 matching over 9 bases. The junction had 12 bases not matched to a gene; V was cut back by 5 bases and J by 5 bases. Per germline, CDR1 SGHVS and CDR2 FNYEAQ. The CDR3 has 16 residues. The CDR3 nucleotides read TGTGCCAGCAGCGCAGGGACAGGGAATGGGAGGACTGAAGCTTTCTTT. It specifies CASSAGTGNGRTEAFF.

The rearrangement joins TRBV18 to TRBJ2-4; possibly TRBD1 for D (5 bases). Germline CDR1 reads KGHSH; CDR2 reads LQKENI. The CDR3 loop spans 15 amino acids. V gave up 5 bases and J gave up 0 bases, with 11 bases separating them. The CDR3: CASSARQRAKNIQYF. DNA of the CDR3: TGTGCCAGCTCAGCGAGACAGAGAGCCAAAAACATTCAGTACTTC.

The chain uses TRBV29-1 and TRBJ1-4; D unresolved. The V gene's germline CDR1 is SQVTM and CDR2 ANQGSEA. The ends were cut back, 4 bases at V and 4 bases at J, with 13 bases in the middle. The CDR3 has 14 amino acids. CDR3 nucleotides: TGCAGCGTTGTGCTCGGTGACTTTAATGAAAAACTGTTTTTT. It translates to CSVVLGDFNEKLFF.

This CDR3 reads CASSLSAGVNVKTQYF. CDR3 coding DNA: TGTGCCAGCAGCTTATCAGCGGGGGTTAATGTGAAGACCCAGTACTTC. The genes are TRBV7-9 and TRBJ2-5, with TRBD2 matching 8 bases. This CDR3 region has 16 residues. V lost 2 bases, J lost 6 bases, and 11 bases stayed unmatched. The germline gives CDR1 SEHNR, CDR2 FQNEAQ (reference sequence).

V usage is TRBV7-2 and J usage is TRBJ1-6; 7 nucleotides align to TRBD1. The V gene end was trimmed by 0 bases and the J gene end by 10 bases; junction bases not matched to a gene: 6. CDR3 length: 15 amino acids. Germline CDR1 reads SGHTA; CDR2 reads FQGNSA. The CDR3 region has the DNA TGTGCCAGCAGCTTAGCCCAGGGGGTTCGATCACCCCTCCACTTT. Translation gives CASSLAQGVRSPLHF.

This chain connects TRBV5-1 to TRBJ2-5; maybe TRBD1 (6 bases). The V end lost 4 bases, the J end lost 0 bases, and 13 bases lay between the germline ends. The CDR3 runs to 15 residues. CDR1 is SGHRS and CDR2 is YFSETQ in the germline V gene. The CDR3 DNA sequence: TGCGCCAGCAGCCCACCGGGACACGACCAAGAGACCCAGTACTTC. It specifies CASSPPGHDQETQYF.

The chain couples TRBV10-3 to TRBJ2-3, with 13 bases that match TRBD2. V shed 0 bases and J 9 bases; nucleotides not matched to a gene: 0. This CDR3 has 14 amino acids. Germline-derived CDR1 and CDR2 are ENHRY and SYGVKD. Here the CDR3 DNA reads TGTGCCATCAGTGAGTCGACTAGCGGGAGGACGCAGTATTTT. Amino acid sequence: CAISESTSGRTQYF.

This clone was found a few times. The rearrangement links TRBV9 to TRBJ1-4; 8 bases map to TRBD1. J gave up 8 bases and V 4 bases, and 7 bases lay outside the gene matches. Germline assignment: CDR1 SGDLS and CDR2 YYNGEE. This CDR3 is built from 14 residues. The CDR3 region is CASSQGASNEKLFF. The CDR3 DNA sequence: TGTGCCAGCAGCCAGGGGGCAAGTAACGAAAAACTGTTTTTT.

The V call is TRBV2, the J call TRBJ1-5, with a tentative D call TRBD1 (5 bases). The CDR3 length is 15 residues. CDR1 is SNHLY and CDR2 is FYNNEI in the germline V gene. V was shortened by 1 base and J by 0 bases, with 7 bases between the two germline ends. CDR3 loop: CASSEGTYSNQPQHF. As DNA, the CDR3 is TGTGCCAGCAGTGAAGGGACATATAGCAATCAGCCCCAGCATTTT.